The T cell receptor (beta chain) under discussion was sequenced for a study of CD8 T cells in ankylosing spondylitis. The CDR3 spans 14 residues. The junction had 4 bases not matched to a gene; V was cut back by 4 bases and J by 4 bases. CDR1 and CDR2 (germline): SQVTM, ANQGSEA. 5'-RACE, quantitative and with molecular barcodes, yielded the TCR beta libraries. MiXCR, applied by TCRdb to the 5' RACE reads, yields one record per CDR3 protein. The table has fewer than 250,000 distinct CDR3 sequences, 20% to 30% seen once. This clonotype appeared a few times. V is TRBV29-1 and J is TRBJ1-1, with 12 nucleotides matching TRBD1. The specimen was blood, either unsorted or a sorted T cell fraction (not recorded which). The TCR originated in a male donor with ankylosing spondylitis or in good health (not recorded which). The CDR3 region is CSVAGQGAGTEAFF. In nucleotides, the CDR3 is TGCAGCGTTGCGGGACAGGGGGCCGGCACTGAAGCTTTCTTT. The full variable domain, with the rest looked up from reference TRBV29-1 and TRBJ1-1, is SAVISQKPSRDICQRGTSLTIQCQVDSQVTMMFWYRQQPGQSLTLIATANQGSEATYESGFVIDKFPISRPNLTFSTLTVSNMSPEDSSIYLCSVAGQGAGTEAFFGQGTRLTVV.